Below, 3 T cell receptor beta chains from the same sample are listed, as sequenced in a study of PD-L1 blockade in urothelial cancer. Time point indicated: peripheral blood 6 weeks after treatment start. Assay used: immunoSEQ multiplex PCR; TCRdb lists only in-frame clones, some missing. The sample holds about 76,000 clones, more than 85% seen once. This specimen consisted of PBMCs, obtained around atezolizumab (anti-PD-L1) treatment. The receptor set was obtained from a woman aged 80 or over with urothelial cancer.

This chain connects TRBV10-3 to TRBJ2-2, with a possible D match to TRBD2 (6 bases). CDR1 ENHRY and CDR2 SYGVKD come from the germline V gene. The CDR3 totals 17 residues. Trimming shortened V by 4 bases and J by 0 bases, and 15 bases separated the two germline ends. CDR3: CAISGSSGSSNTGELFF. The DNA of the CDR3 is TGTGCCATCAGTGGTTCCAGCGGGTCCTCGAACACCGGGGAGCTGTTTTTT.

This sequence joins TRBV5-6 and TRBJ1-1; D unclear. The CDR3 extends over 14 amino acids. Trimming shortened V by 6 bases and J by 1 base, and 13 bases separated the two germline ends. Germline CDR1 is SGHDT and CDR2 is YYEEEE. CDR3 coding DNA: TGTGCCAGCATCCCATTCTCAGGGAACACTGAAGCTTTCTTT. It specifies CASIPFSGNTEAFF.

The rearrangement links TRBV28 to TRBJ2-3, with 7 bases fitting TRBD1. Per the germline V gene, CDR1 is MDHEN and CDR2 is SYDVKM. There are 13 residues in the CDR3. J lost 6 bases, V lost 3 bases, and 3 bases had no gene match. CDR3 DNA sequence: TGTGCCAGCAGTTTGACAGGGATTGATACGCAGTATTTT. This encodes CASSLTGIDTQYF.